The 20 T cell receptor beta chains below come from one sample, sequenced in a study of cytomegalovirus exposure and HLA in healthy donors. PCR involved 60 Vbeta and 13 Jbeta primers. Assay used: immunoSEQ multiplex PCR; TCRdb lists only in-frame clones, some missing. The sample comprises 210,000 or so clones, around 87% of which are singletons, and around 1.4% rests with the top ten. Sequencing was done on a sample of PBMCs. These receptors all come from a young man in good health and CMV-seronegative.

V gene TRBV19 combines with J gene TRBJ2-3, with 7 bases aligning to TRBD2. Germline CDR1 and CDR2: LNHDA and SQIVND (reference sequence). This CDR3 is built from 15 residues. The J segment lost 2 bases and the V segment lost 3 bases, leaving 5 bases of the junction unmatched. CDR3 in DNA: TGTGCCAGTAGTATCCAGCGGGACGACACAGATACGCAGTATTTT. Translating gives CASSIQRDDTDTQYF. The whole variable domain, remainder taken from reference TRBV19 and TRBJ2-3, is DGGITQSPKYLFRKEGQNVTLSCEQNLNHDAMYWYRQDPGQGLRLIYYSQIVNDFQKGDIAEGYSVSREKKESFPLTVTSAQKNPTAFYLCASSIQRDDTDTQYFGPGTRLTVL.

The DNA of the CDR3 is TGTGCCAGCTCACCCGGGACAGCCGCCTACGAGCAGTACTTC. It yields the protein CASSPGTAAYEQYF. The V call is TRBV18, the J call TRBJ2-7; 7 bases map to TRBD1. The CDR3 contains 14 residues. With 3 bases clipped from V and 2 bases from J, the junction kept 4 bases outside the gene matches. Germline V gives CDR1 KGHSH, CDR2 LQKENI.

The J gene is TRBJ2-7, the V gene TRBV29-1, with TRBD1 as a possible D gene (6 bases). The CDR3 spans 12 residues. Germline-derived CDR1 and CDR2 are SQVTM and ANQGSEA. V lost 6 bases to trimming and J lost 7 bases, with 16 bases between them. The CDR3, as DNA: TGCAGCGTCCGGCAGGGGTCTAGGGAGCAGTACTTC. Residues: CSVRQGSREQYF.

In the case of this clone: This CDR3 is also generated by other DNA sequences in the sample. This CDR3 reads CASSLGGGETQYF. Written as DNA, the CDR3 is TGTGCCAGCAGCTTAGGGGGAGGGGAGACCCAGTACTTC. The chain combines TRBV5-4 with TRBJ2-5, with a possible D match to TRBD2 (7 bases). This CDR3 comprises 13 residues. Germline CDR1 SGHNT, CDR2 YYREEE (reference sequence). V dropped 2 bases and J dropped 5 bases, with 10 bases sitting between them.

The V call is TRBV29-1, the J call TRBJ2-3, with 8 bases aligning to TRBD2. With V trimmed by 7 bases and J by 2 bases, 14 bases remained unmatched. CDR1 is SQVTM, CDR2 ANQGSEA, per germline. CDR3 length equals 16 residues. The CDR3 protein is CSERTLAGDHTDTQYF. The CDR3 DNA follows: TGCAGCGAGAGGACTCTAGCGGGCGACCACACAGATACGCAGTATTTT.

The chain couples TRBV27 to TRBJ1-1; TRBD1 might be the D (5 bases). CDR1 is MNHEY, CDR2 SMNVEV, per germline (reference sequence). The CDR3 is 14 residues long. Trimming took 3 bases from V and 1 from J, leaving 9 bases between them. In DNA form, the CDR3 reads TGTGCCAGCAGTTTCGACAGCAGGAACACTGAAGCTTTCTTT. This sequence encodes CASSFDSRNTEAFF.

V usage is TRBV7-9 and J usage is TRBJ2-1, with no clear D. The CDR3 is 13 residues long. V was cut by 1 base and J by 4 bases, with 5 bases left in between. Germline loops: CDR1 SEHNR, CDR2 FQNEAQ (reference sequence). CDR3 nucleotide sequence: TGTGCCAGCAGCTTAGGGCAGTACAATGAGCAGTTCTTC. It yields the protein CASSLGQYNEQFF. Together with reference TRBV7-9 and TRBJ2-1, the CDR3 gives the full variable domain: DTGVSQNPRHKITKRGQNVTFRCDPISEHNRLYWYRQTLGQGPEFLTYFQNEAQLEKSRLLSDRFSAERPKGSFSTLEIQRTEQGDSAMYLCASSLGQYNEQFFGPGTRLTVL.

CDR3 nucleotides: TGTGCCAGCAGCCGAGGCCGGGGCACAGATACGCAGTATTTT. It is translated as CASSRGRGTDTQYF. This chain connects TRBV7-9 to TRBJ2-3; no firm D call. CDR1 SEHNR and CDR2 FQNEAQ come from the germline V gene (reference sequence). The ends were cut back, 5 bases at V and 1 base at J, with 10 bases in the middle. This CDR3 has 14 residues.

The genes are TRBV4-1 and TRBJ2-1, with D tentatively TRBD2 (7 bases). Deletions cut 0 bases from V and 12 bases from J, with 18 bases between. CDR1 MGHRA and CDR2 YSYEKL come from the germline V gene. The CDR3 sequence is 15 residues long. Here the CDR3 reads CASSQEGGLGRGQFF. The CDR3, as DNA: TGCGCCAGCAGCCAAGAGGGGGGCCTAGGGAGGGGGCAGTTCTTC.

The chain combines TRBV5-1 with TRBJ1-5; unclear D gene. In germline, CDR1 is SGHRS, CDR2 YFSETQ. The length of the CDR3 is 14 residues. V gave up 4 bases and J gave up 5 bases, with 13 bases separating them. The CDR3 nucleotides are TGCGCCAGCAGCACTGAGGGCATCGATCAGCCCCAGCATTTT. Translated, it gives CASSTEGIDQPQHF.

The chain joins TRBV5-1 to TRBJ2-5; TRBD2 matches 14 bases. The J segment lost 5 bases and the V segment lost 4 bases, leaving 4 bases of the junction unmatched. Per germline, CDR1 SGHRS and CDR2 YFSETQ. The CDR3 length is 15 residues. The CDR3 bases are TGCGCCAGCAGCACCGGACTAGCGGGAGGTGAGACCCAGTACTTC. It yields the protein CASSTGLAGGETQYF.

The rearrangement uses TRBV2 and TRBJ1-6; 9 nucleotides match TRBD1. The CDR3 totals 18 residues. Looked up from germline, CDR1 is SNHLY and CDR2 is FYNNEI. The J segment lost 1 base and the V segment lost 6 bases, leaving 10 bases of the junction unmatched. The CDR3 here is CASRQDRGFASYNSPLHF. The CDR3 DNA is TGTGCCAGCAGACAGGACAGGGGTTTCGCGTCCTATAATTCACCCCTCCACTTT.

The genes are TRBV28 and TRBJ2-7; 11 nucleotides align to TRBD2. The CDR3 totals 20 residues. Germline CDR1 MDHEN, CDR2 SYDVKM. V lost 3 bases, J lost 0 bases, and 16 bases stayed unmatched. The CDR3 loop is CASSFGRTSGPRLSSYEQYF. CDR3 in DNA: TGTGCCAGCAGTTTCGGCCGGACTAGCGGGCCGCGCCTGAGCTCCTACGAGCAGTACTTC.

This clone was observed a handful of times. The genes are TRBV7-9 and TRBJ2-1; 8 bases align to TRBD2. Germline trimming cut 3 bases from V and 5 bases from J; bases unmatched to any gene: 12. The CDR3 loop spans 17 amino acids. Germline CDR1 is SEHNR and CDR2 is FQNEAQ (reference sequence). The CDR3 DNA reads as TGTGCCAGCAGCTTGACGGAGGGCGGGGGGTTCAACAATGAGCAGTTCTTC. This translates into CASSLTEGGGFNNEQFF. The full variable domain, in which reference TRBV7-9 and TRBJ2-1 provide the parts outside the CDR3, is DTGVSQNPRHKITKRGQNVTFRCDPISEHNRLYWYRQTLGQGPEFLTYFQNEAQLEKSRLLSDRFSAERPKGSFSTLEIQRTEQGDSAMYLCASSLTEGGGFNNEQFFGPGTRLTVL.

The chain couples TRBV10-3 to TRBJ2-3; 12 bases line up with TRBD2. The CDR3 spans 15 residues. The V gene's germline CDR1 is ENHRY and CDR2 SYGVKD. V was clipped by 8 bases and J by 6 bases; unmatched bases: 9. CDR3: CAIGPTSGRSDTQYF. The DNA for the CDR3 is TGTGCCATCGGCCCGACTAGCGGGAGATCGGATACGCAGTATTTT.

CDR3 DNA sequence: TGTGCCAGCAGTTACGGGGCAGAAACAAACTACGAGCAGTACTTC. Amino acid sequence: CASSYGAETNYEQYF. The chain is built from TRBV6-5 and TRBJ2-7, with a weak D call TRBD1 (5 bases). CDR1 MNHEY and CDR2 SVGAGI come from the germline V gene. The CDR3 runs to 15 residues. The V end lost 2 bases, the J end lost 3 bases, and 14 bases lay between the germline ends.

V and J are TRBV7-9 and TRBJ1-4; TRBD1 is a possible D gene (6 bases). Germline V lookup: CDR1 SEHNR, CDR2 FQNEAQ (reference sequence). The CDR3 covers 14 residues. The V end lost 4 bases, the J end lost 7 bases, and 13 bases lay between the germline ends. CDR3 in amino acids: CASSWAGGGEKLFF. CDR3 sequence (DNA): TGTGCCAGCAGCTGGGCTGGGGGCGGTGAAAAACTGTTTTTT.

The chain carries TRBV7-2 and TRBJ2-3, with TRBD2 matching over 8 bases. Germline V gives CDR1 SGHTA, CDR2 FQGNSA. CDR3 length: 16 residues. With V trimmed by 5 bases and J by 2 bases, 9 bases remained unmatched. CDR3 residues: CASSPTAGAYTDTQYF. The CDR3 bases are TGTGCCAGCAGCCCTACAGCGGGGGCCTACACAGATACGCAGTATTTT.

The V call is TRBV4-1, the J call TRBJ2-1; TRBD2 aligns across 8 bases. V was clipped by 5 bases and J by 7 bases; unmatched bases: 13. CDR3 length: 16 amino acids. Germline V lookup: CDR1 MGHRA, CDR2 YSYEKL. CDR3 amino acids: CASSNFRTAGENEQFF. In DNA, the CDR3 is TGCGCCAGCAGCAACTTTCGGACAGCGGGGGAAAATGAGCAGTTCTTC.

This clone has more than one count but fewer than ten. This chain links TRBV28 with TRBJ1-6, with a possible D match to TRBD1 (6 bases). Trimming removed 2 bases from V and 11 bases from J, with 10 bases in between. CDR3 length: 13 amino acids. Germline V CDR1 and CDR2: MDHEN, SYDVKM. CDR3 amino acids: CASSLNQGPPLHF. In nucleotides, the CDR3 is TGTGCCAGCAGTTTAAATCAGGGGCCACCCCTCCACTTT.